This T cell receptor (beta chain) is from a study of CDR3 diversity in severe acne. This clonotype came up once. Mismatch with germline at one junction end may stem from a read error. TCRdb ran MiXCR on the PCR reads and lists one entry per CDR3 protein. The sample lists more than 70,000 distinct CDR3 sequences, 45% to 50% seen once, with 9.5% to 13% in the top ten. The CDR3 length is 13 residues. Germline V gives CDR1 SSHAT, CDR2 FNYEAQ (reference sequence). The receptor comes from a male donor in good health, serving as a control. The sample taken for sequencing was blood. This sequence joins TRBV7-7 and TRBJ1-6; 8 nucleotides match TRBD1. The CDR3 spells CASSRQGQATLHF. The CDR3 coding sequence is TGTGCTAGCAGCCGACAGGGGCAGGCCACCCTCCACTTT.